The 6 T cell receptor beta chains listed next were all sequenced from one sample in a study of T-cell memory formation after mild COVID-19. TCRdb called the 5' RACE reads again in MiXCR, with one record for every CDR3 protein. The sample lists 300,000 to 350,000 distinct CDR3 sequences, roughly 13% occurring once. Sequencing was performed on PBMCs or a T cell subset sorted from them (not recorded which). These TCRs come from a man aged 18 to 30 who had mild COVID-19 (a few samples of this study predate the infection). Cell type and time point are not known.

The V call is TRBV27, the J call TRBJ1-4; unclear D gene. The CDR3 spans 13 residues. Germline V gene sequence: CDR1 MNHEY, CDR2 SMNVEV (reference sequence). V gave up 4 bases and J gave up 3 bases, with 6 bases separating them. Here the CDR3 DNA reads TGTGCCAGCAGTTCCCGGCCTAATGAAAAACTGTTTTTT. This encodes CASSSRPNEKLFF.

This sequence joins TRBV6-1 and TRBJ1-6; 9 bases align to TRBD1. The junction had 17 bases not matched to a gene; V was cut back by 6 bases and J by 8 bases. CDR3 length equals 18 residues. The germline gives CDR1 MNHNS, CDR2 SASEGT. In DNA, the CDR3 is TGTGCCAGCAGCCAAACCCCTGACAGGGGGGGGATGTATTCACCCCTCCACTTT. It yields the protein CASSQTPDRGGMYSPLHF.

V and J are TRBV7-6 and TRBJ2-1; D is unresolved. Germline values: CDR1 SGHVS, CDR2 FNYEAQ. Trimming took 5 bases from V and 8 from J, leaving 16 bases between them. This CDR3 has 14 amino acids. The CDR3 DNA follows: TGTGCCAGCAGCCCCGCCTCCTTAAAGGATGAGCAGTTCTTC. Residues: CASSPASLKDEQFF.

This clonotype was counted a few times. The gene calls are TRBV4-2 and TRBJ2-1; D gene ambiguous. The CDR3 is made up of 15 amino acids. Trimming pared 2 bases from V and 4 bases from J, leaving 12 bases between. Germline V lookup: CDR1 LGHNA, CDR2 YNFKEQ. DNA of the CDR3: TGTGCCAGCAGCCAACTGGCCCAATCTTACAATGAGCAGTTCTTC. This sequence encodes CASSQLAQSYNEQFF.

There are a few counts of this clonotype. V and J are TRBV4-3 and TRBJ2-6; D unclear. V gave up 4 bases and J gave up 2 bases, with 12 bases separating them. The germline V gene encodes CDR1 LGHNA and CDR2 YSLEER. The CDR3 runs 16 residues. Written as DNA, the CDR3 is TGCGCCAGCAGCCGGAGATGGATGCCTGGGGCCAACGTCCTGACTTTC. Its protein is CASSRRWMPGANVLTF.

This clonotype has only a few counts. This rearrangement joins TRBV6-2 or TRBV6-3 to TRBJ2-3; 11 positions match TRBD2. V was pared by 2 bases and J by 0 bases, with 10 bases of the junction left unmatched. CDR1 is MNHEY, CDR2 SVGEGT, per germline. The CDR3 has 19 residues. The CDR3 sequence: CASSYDRSGGAHSTDTQYF. CDR3 coding DNA: TGTGCCAGCAGTTACGACCGTAGCGGGGGGGCCCATAGCACAGATACGCAGTATTTT.